This T cell receptor beta chain was identified in a study of blood T cell repertoires in COVID-19. About the study: Some COVID-19 samples were acute and others convalescent; all came from the United States, Italy and Spain. Sources were T cells, B-cell-depleted T cells, or PBMCs; the material itself was cDNA or gDNA.

Original handling: Amplifying reference gene primers gave estimates of nucleated cell counts. TCRdb keeps only in-frame clones here, not all; method: immunoSEQ multiplex PCR. V and J calls plus clone size are reproduced from that table; the DNA served to infer D and trimming. Here the sample spans under 250,000 clones, about 80% being singletons. This receptor was obtained from a woman aged 60-75 years with acute or convalescent COVID-19. Sample: peripheral blood.

The DNA for the CDR3 is TGTGCCAGCAGGCCCTCCACAGGGGCGAACACTGAAGCTTTCTTT. This translates into CASRPSTGANTEAFF. The chain combines TRBV28 with TRBJ1-1; 7 bases match TRBD1. The germline V gene encodes CDR1 MDHEN and CDR2 SYDVKM. The CDR3 extends over 15 amino acids. V dropped 6 bases and J dropped 1; count of bases not matched to a gene: 8.